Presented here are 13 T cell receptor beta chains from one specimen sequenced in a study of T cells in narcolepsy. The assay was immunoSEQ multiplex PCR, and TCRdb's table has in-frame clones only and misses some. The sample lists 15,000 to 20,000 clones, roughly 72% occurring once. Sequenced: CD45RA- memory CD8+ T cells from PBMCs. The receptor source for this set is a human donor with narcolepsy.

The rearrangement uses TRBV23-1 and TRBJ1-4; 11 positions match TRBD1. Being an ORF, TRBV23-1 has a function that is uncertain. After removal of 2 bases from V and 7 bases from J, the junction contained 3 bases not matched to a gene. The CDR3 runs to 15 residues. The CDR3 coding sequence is TGCGCCAGCAGTCAAAGGGACAGGGGGATTGAAAAACTGTTTTTT. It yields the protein CASSQRDRGIEKLFF.

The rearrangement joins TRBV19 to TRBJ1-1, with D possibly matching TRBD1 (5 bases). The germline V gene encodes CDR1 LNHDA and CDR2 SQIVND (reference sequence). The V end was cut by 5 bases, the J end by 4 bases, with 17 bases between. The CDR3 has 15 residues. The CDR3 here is CASSPRGGVSTEAFF. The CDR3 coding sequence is TGTGCCAGTAGTCCAAGGGGAGGGGTAAGCACTGAAGCTTTCTTT.

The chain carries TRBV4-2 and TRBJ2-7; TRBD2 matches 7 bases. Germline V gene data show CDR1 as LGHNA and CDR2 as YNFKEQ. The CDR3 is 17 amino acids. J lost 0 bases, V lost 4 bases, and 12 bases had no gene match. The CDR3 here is CASSPKAQAGSSYEQYF. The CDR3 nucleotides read TGTGCCAGCAGCCCCAAGGCCCAAGCGGGAAGCTCCTACGAGCAGTACTTC.

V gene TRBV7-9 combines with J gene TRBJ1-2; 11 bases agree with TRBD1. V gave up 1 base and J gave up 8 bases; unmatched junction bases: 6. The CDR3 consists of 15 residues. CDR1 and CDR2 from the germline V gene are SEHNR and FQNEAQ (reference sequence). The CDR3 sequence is CASSLGTGGAEGYTF. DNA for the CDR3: TGTGCCAGCAGCTTAGGGACAGGGGGCGCTGAGGGCTACACCTTC.

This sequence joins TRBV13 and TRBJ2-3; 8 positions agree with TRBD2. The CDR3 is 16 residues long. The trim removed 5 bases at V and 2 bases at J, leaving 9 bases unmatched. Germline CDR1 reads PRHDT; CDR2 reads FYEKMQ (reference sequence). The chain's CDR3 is CASSTRTSIATDTQYF. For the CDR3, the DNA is TGTGCCAGCAGCACCCGGACTAGCATAGCCACAGATACGCAGTATTTT.

The CDR3: CAIGGGDTEAFF. The CDR3 nucleotides read TGTGCCATCGGGGGCGGGGACACTGAAGCTTTCTTT. The J gene is TRBJ1-1, the V gene TRBV27; possible D gene TRBD1, 6 bases. Trimming stripped 10 bases from V and 3 bases from J, with 12 bases between. This CDR3 has 12 residues. From germline, CDR1 is MNHEY and CDR2 SMNVEV (reference sequence).

This CDR3 reads CASSYDRGDEQFF. The CDR3, as DNA: TGTGCCAGCAGTTACGACAGGGGAGATGAGCAGTTCTTC. V gene TRBV6-6 combines with J gene TRBJ2-1, with 8 nucleotides matching TRBD1. CDR1 is MNHNY, CDR2 SVGAGI, per germline (reference sequence). The CDR3 runs 13 residues. Germline trimming cut 2 bases from V and 8 bases from J; bases unmatched to any gene: 2.

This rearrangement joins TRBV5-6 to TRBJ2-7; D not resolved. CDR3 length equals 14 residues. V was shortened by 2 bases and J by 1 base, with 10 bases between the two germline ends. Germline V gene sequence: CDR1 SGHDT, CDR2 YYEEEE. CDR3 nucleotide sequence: TGTGCCAGCAGCTTTTGGGCAGGTTCCTACGAGCAGTACTTC. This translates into CASSFWAGSYEQYF.

CDR3 protein: CASSQEGDYNEQFF. The CDR3 bases are TGCGCCAGCAGCCAAGAGGGGGACTACAATGAGCAGTTCTTC. This chain joins TRBV4-1 and TRBJ2-1; TRBD1 or TRBD2 may be the D gene (5 bases each). V lost 0 bases, J lost 3 bases, and 6 bases lay in between. Germline loops: CDR1 MGHRA, CDR2 YSYEKL. This CDR3 spans 14 amino acids.

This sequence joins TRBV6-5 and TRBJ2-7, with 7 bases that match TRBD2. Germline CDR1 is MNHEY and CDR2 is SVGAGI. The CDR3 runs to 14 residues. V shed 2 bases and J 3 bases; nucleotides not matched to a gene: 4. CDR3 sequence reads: CASSYGEGNYEQYF. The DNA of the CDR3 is TGTGCCAGCAGTTACGGGGAGGGGAACTACGAGCAGTACTTC.

The DNA for the CDR3 is TGCGCCAGCAGCTTCTCGCGGGGGCACCAAGAGACCCAGTACTTC. Translating it yields CASSFSRGHQETQYF. The rearrangement joins TRBV5-1 to TRBJ2-5, with D possibly being TRBD2 (7 bases). The V gene's germline CDR1 is SGHRS and CDR2 YFSETQ. The length of the CDR3 is 15 residues. V was shortened by 2 bases and J by 0 bases, with 11 bases between the two germline ends.

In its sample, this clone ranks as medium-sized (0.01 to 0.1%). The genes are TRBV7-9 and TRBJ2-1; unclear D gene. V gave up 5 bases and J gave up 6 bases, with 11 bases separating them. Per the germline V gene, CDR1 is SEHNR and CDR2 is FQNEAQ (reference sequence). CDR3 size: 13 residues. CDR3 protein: CASSPPWGNEQFF. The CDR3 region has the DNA TGTGCCAGCAGCCCCCCTTGGGGCAATGAGCAGTTCTTC.

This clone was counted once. In DNA form, the CDR3 reads TGTGCCAGCAGCGATGTGAAACAGGGGGCCTATGGCTACACCTTC. Residues: CASSDVKQGAYGYTF. The V call is TRBV9, the J call TRBJ1-2; the match to TRBD1 covers 9 bases. The length of the CDR3 is 15 residues. The germline V gene has CDR1 SGDLS and CDR2 YYNGEE. With V trimmed by 3 bases and J by 4 bases, 7 bases remained unmatched.